Following are 23 T cell receptor beta chains from one sample sequenced in a study of vaccination and CD4 T cells after COVID-19. Their cognate antigens are unknown. Treatment reported: roughly 10-day PBMC culture with coronavirus spike peptide pools or control peptides (ViraFEST assay). Sequenced with the Oncomine TCR Beta short-read assay was DNA taken from cultured CD4+ T cells. A single record per CDR3 protein comes from TCRdb applying MiXCR to the PCR reads. This sample has fewer than 15,000 distinct CDR3 sequences, with about 40% found just once. Material for sequencing was CD4+ T cells from blood, cultured in vitro. The source of these receptors is a human donor who had recovered from COVID-19.

The rearrangement links TRBV28 to TRBJ1-1; 9 bases line up with TRBD1. CDR1 and CDR2 from the germline V gene are MDHEN and SYDVKM. Trimming cost V 3 bases and J 4 bases; bases outside gene matches: 6. The CDR3 consists of 15 residues. The DNA of the CDR3 is TGTGCCAGCAGTTTCCCACAGGGGGCGCGCACTGAAGCTTTCTTT. Residues: CASSFPQGARTEAFF.

This clonotype appeared a few times. The J gene is TRBJ2-7, the V gene TRBV5-4, with D uncertain. Trimming cost V 2 bases and J 5 bases, with 11 bases left between them. There are 13 residues in the CDR3. The germline V gene encodes CDR1 SGHNT and CDR2 YYREEE (reference sequence). CDR3 nucleotide sequence: TGTGCCAGCAGCTTCCCCCCTGGGGACGAGCAGTACTTC. The encoded protein is CASSFPPGDEQYF.

V and J are TRBV29-1 and TRBJ2-3; D possibly corresponds to TRBD1 (5 bases). The germline CDR1 and CDR2 sequences are SQVTM and ANQGSEA. The V end lost 6 bases, the J end lost 3 bases, and 19 bases lay between the germline ends. The CDR3 runs 15 residues. Written as DNA, the CDR3 is TGCAGCGTACCGCCTCAGGGCCTCGCAACAGATACGCAGTATTTT. This encodes CSVPPQGLATDTQYF.

This clonotype turned up a few times. The chain uses TRBV28 and TRBJ1-1, with TRBD1 as a possible D gene (5 bases). V lost 7 bases and J lost 1, with 16 bases in between. The CDR3 contains 15 residues. CDR1 is MDHEN, CDR2 SYDVKM, per germline. CDR3 in amino acids: CASTSARAQNTEAFF. The CDR3 DNA is TGTGCCAGCACCTCGGCCAGGGCCCAGAACACTGAAGCTTTCTTT.

In nucleotides, the CDR3 is TGCGCCAGCAGCTTGAGTCGGGGAGGGGATGAGCAGTTCTTC. Translating it yields CASSLSRGGDEQFF. The chain recombines TRBV5-1 with TRBJ2-1; 7 bases are shared with TRBD2. The CDR3 totals 14 residues. Germline lookup yields CDR1 SGHRS and CDR2 YFSETQ. V dropped 1 base and J dropped 8; count of bases not matched to a gene: 6.

V is TRBV6-1 and J is TRBJ2-3; tentative D call: TRBD2 (5 bases). Deletions cut 8 bases from V and 7 bases from J, with 10 bases between. Germline CDR1 is MNHNS and CDR2 is SASEGT. The CDR3 spans 11 residues. This chain's CDR3 is CASVIGNTQYF. In DNA, the CDR3 is TGTGCCAGCGTTATCGGGAATACGCAGTATTTT.

This clonotype showed up just once. This rearrangement joins TRBV30 to TRBJ2-7, with no clear D. CDR1 is GTSNPN, CDR2 SVGIG, per germline (reference sequence). This CDR3 contains 12 residues. V was shortened by 2 bases and J by 6 bases, with 11 bases between the two germline ends. The CDR3 here is CAWSRSPFEQYF. Here the CDR3 DNA reads TGTGCCTGGAGTAGGTCACCCTTCGAGCAGTACTTC. The full variable domain, with the rest looked up from reference TRBV30 and TRBJ2-7, is SQTIHQWPATLVQPVGSPLSLECTVEGTSNPNLYWYRQAAGRGLQLLFYSVGIGQISSEVPQNLSASRPQDRQFILSSKKLLLSDSGFYLCAWSRSPFEQYFGPGTRLTVT.

The genes are TRBV10-3 and TRBJ1-2; 8 nucleotides match TRBD1. The V and J ends lost 8 bases and 2 bases, in that order; junction bases with no gene match: 7. CDR3 size: 14 residues. Germline CDR1 and CDR2: ENHRY and SYGVKD. The CDR3: CAISPAGGNYGYTF. The CDR3 bases are TGTGCCATCTCCCCGGCAGGGGGCAACTATGGCTACACCTTC.

V and J are TRBV12-3 or TRBV12-4 and TRBJ1-4, with TRBD1 identical over 7 bases. J was trimmed by 5 bases and V by 6 bases; bases with no gene match: 3. The CDR3 runs 13 residues. The CDR3 loop is CASRAGGNEKLFF. DNA for the CDR3: TGTGCCAGCAGGGCAGGGGGGAATGAAAAACTGTTTTTT.

V is TRBV2 and J is TRBJ1-5, with a tentative D call TRBD1 (6 bases). The V end lost 3 bases, the J end lost 9 bases, and 18 bases lay between the germline ends. This CDR3 is 15 amino acids long. Germline V gene data show CDR1 as SNHLY and CDR2 as FYNNEI. The CDR3 DNA sequence: TGTGCCAGCAGTGAGGGTGAGGCGACCAGGGGGCCCCAGCATTTT. Protein product: CASSEGEATRGPQHF. Drawing the rest from reference TRBV2 and TRBJ1-5, the complete variable domain is EPEVTQTPSHQVTQMGQEVILRCVPISNHLYFYWYRQILGQKVEFLVSFYNNEISEKSEIFDDQFSVERPDGSNFTLKIRSTKLEDSAMYFCASSEGEATRGPQHFGDGTRLSIL.

The rearrangement links TRBV6-1 to TRBJ2-5; possible D gene TRBD2, 6 bases. V was trimmed by 6 bases and J by 2 bases, leaving 16 bases between them. Germline CDR1 reads MNHNS; CDR2 reads SASEGT. There are 15 residues in the CDR3. The CDR3 nucleotides are TGTGCCAGCAGCGCCCTCGGGGGACGGCAAGAGACCCAGTACTTC. Translating gives CASSALGGRQETQYF.

V gene TRBV10-3 combines with J gene TRBJ2-5; D is unclear. This CDR3 region has 12 residues. Trimming stripped 0 bases from V and 7 bases from J, with 6 bases between. The germline gives CDR1 ENHRY, CDR2 SYGVKD. CDR3 sequence: CAISESYATQYF. For the CDR3, the DNA is TGTGCCATCAGTGAGTCGTATGCGACCCAGTACTTC.

The genes are TRBV6-2 or TRBV6-3 and TRBJ1-2; D perhaps matches TRBD1 (5 bases). Per the germline V gene, CDR1 is MNHEY and CDR2 is SVGEGT. The CDR3 totals 13 residues. V gave up 6 bases and J gave up 4 bases, with 12 bases separating them. The CDR3 nucleotides are TGTGCCAGCAGCCAGGGACCGACCTATGGCTACACCTTC. It is translated as CASSQGPTYGYTF.

The CDR3 sequence: CASSGWTGNGYTF. The DNA for the CDR3 is TGTGCCAGCAGCGGATGGACAGGGAATGGCTACACCTTC. The J gene is TRBJ1-2, the V gene TRBV5-5, with 8 bases that match TRBD1. This CDR3 contains 13 residues. V lost 4 bases to trimming and J lost 6 bases; unmatched junction nucleotides: 5. From germline, CDR1 is SGHKS and CDR2 YYEKEE (reference sequence).

The chain recombines TRBV5-1 with TRBJ2-7, with 7 bases lining up with TRBD1. CDR3 length: 14 residues. V lost 4 bases and J lost 7; bases outside the gene matches: 11. CDR1 and CDR2 (germline): SGHRS, YFSETQ. Written as DNA, the CDR3 is TGCGCCAGCAGCCCGACAGGGCGCCCTTGGGAGCAGTACTTC. Translating it yields CASSPTGRPWEQYF.

The chain uses TRBV20-1 and TRBJ1-2; D might be TRBD1 (5 bases). This CDR3 has 14 amino acids. Germline CDR1 DFQATT, CDR2 SNEGSKA (reference sequence). Between the trimmed V and J ends, which lost 3 bases and 2 bases, there was a span of 13 bases. The CDR3 region is CSASTGLGNYGYTF. Here the CDR3 DNA reads TGCAGTGCTAGTACGGGGCTAGGCAACTATGGCTACACCTTC.

The chain recombines TRBV28 with TRBJ2-2; 7 bases are a match to TRBD2. With V trimmed by 1 base and J by 0 bases, 2 bases remained unmatched. The CDR3 is 16 residues long. The germline gives CDR1 MDHEN, CDR2 SYDVKM. The CDR3 bases are TGTGCCAGCAGTTTATTCAGCGGGGCGAACACCGGGGAGCTGTTTTTT. As protein: CASSLFSGANTGELFF. The whole variable domain, filled in from reference TRBV28 and TRBJ2-2, reads DVKVTQSSRYLVKRTGEKVFLECVQDMDHENMFWYRQDPGLGLRLIYFSYDVKMKEKGDIPEGYSVSREKKERFSLILESASTNQTSMYLCASSLFSGANTGELFFGEGSRLTVL.

The chain carries TRBV27 and TRBJ2-5, with D uncertain. The CDR3 is 13 amino acids. Germline CDR1 and CDR2: MNHEY and SMNVEV (reference sequence). The ends were cut back, 6 bases at V and 7 bases at J, with 15 bases in the middle. This CDR3 reads CASRPAAVGTQYF. The CDR3 DNA reads TGTGCCAGCAGGCCCGCGGCGGTGGGGACCCAGTACTTC.

The chain is built from TRBV2 and TRBJ2-1; TRBD1 matches at 7 bases. This CDR3 has 15 residues. Losses at the gene ends were 6 bases for V and 5 bases for J; bases not matched to a gene: 10. Germline loops: CDR1 SNHLY, CDR2 FYNNEI. The CDR3 reads CASSRLPGTDNEQFF. CDR3 DNA sequence: TGTGCCAGCAGCCGATTACCCGGGACAGACAATGAGCAGTTCTTC.

The rearrangement links TRBV6-2 or TRBV6-3 to TRBJ2-2; D remains ambiguous. CDR3 length: 18 amino acids. Germline V gene lookup returns CDR1 MNHEY and CDR2 SVGEGT. Trimming shortened V by 8 bases and J by 2 bases, and 24 bases separated the two germline ends. CDR3 region: CASLFGNGRYRNTGELFF. As DNA, the CDR3 is TGTGCCAGCTTATTTGGGAACGGCCGATATAGAAACACCGGGGAGCTGTTTTTT.

The chain uses TRBV7-9 and TRBJ2-5, with D possibly TRBD1 on 6 matching bases. CDR3 length equals 15 residues. V shed 4 bases and J shed 0 bases, with 12 bases lying between them. CDR1 is SEHNR, CDR2 FQNEAQ, per germline (reference sequence). The CDR3 coding sequence is TGTGCCAGCAGCTCTGACTACAGGGACCAAGAGACCCAGTACTTC. Protein: CASSSDYRDQETQYF.

This chain joins TRBV28 and TRBJ1-4; D may be TRBD1 (6 bases). Per the germline V gene, CDR1 is MDHEN and CDR2 is SYDVKM. The germline V and J ends were trimmed by 6 bases and 4 bases, with 15 bases remaining between them. The CDR3 loop spans 15 amino acids. This CDR3 reads CASRLGGTLNEKLFF. The CDR3 DNA follows: TGTGCCAGCAGGCTGGGCGGGACACTTAATGAAAAACTGTTTTTT.

The chain employs TRBV6-1 and TRBJ2-1, with a tentative D call TRBD2 (8 bases). There are 16 residues in the CDR3. Trimming took 5 bases from V and 2 from J, leaving 16 bases between them. Germline lookup yields CDR1 MNHNS and CDR2 SASEGT. DNA of the CDR3: TGTGCCAGCAGTAACCCGGGAGGGGGCGCCTACAATGAGCAGTTCTTC. Its translation: CASSNPGGGAYNEQFF.